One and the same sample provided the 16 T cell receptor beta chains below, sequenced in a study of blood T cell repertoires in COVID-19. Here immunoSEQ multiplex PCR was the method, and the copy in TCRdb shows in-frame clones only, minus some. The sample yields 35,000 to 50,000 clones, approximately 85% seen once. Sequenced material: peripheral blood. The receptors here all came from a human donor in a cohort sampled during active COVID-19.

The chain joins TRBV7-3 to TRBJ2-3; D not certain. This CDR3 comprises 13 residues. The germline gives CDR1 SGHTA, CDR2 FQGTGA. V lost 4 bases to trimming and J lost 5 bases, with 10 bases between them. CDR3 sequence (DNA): TGTGCCAGCAGCTCCACCAGAGGAGATACGCAGTATTTT. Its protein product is CASSSTRGDTQYF.

The CDR3 spells CASSQEGEGWDYEQYF. The CDR3 DNA reads as TGCGCCAGCAGCCAAGAGGGGGAGGGTTGGGACTACGAGCAGTACTTC. This chain connects TRBV4-1 to TRBJ2-7; TRBD2 aligns across 7 bases. CDR3 length: 16 amino acids. J lost 3 bases, V lost 0 bases, and 8 bases had no gene match. The germline V gene encodes CDR1 MGHRA and CDR2 YSYEKL.

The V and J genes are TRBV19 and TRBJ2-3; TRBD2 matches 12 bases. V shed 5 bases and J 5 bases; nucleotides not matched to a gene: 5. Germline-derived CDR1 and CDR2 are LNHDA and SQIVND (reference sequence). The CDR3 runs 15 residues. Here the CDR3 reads CASSLAGGPKDTQYF. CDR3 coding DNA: TGTGCCAGTAGTCTAGCGGGGGGGCCCAAAGATACGCAGTATTTT. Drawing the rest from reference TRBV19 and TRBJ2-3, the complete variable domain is DGGITQSPKYLFRKEGQNVTLSCEQNLNHDAMYWYRQDPGQGLRLIYYSQIVNDFQKGDIAEGYSVSREKKESFPLTVTSAQKNPTAFYLCASSLAGGPKDTQYFGPGTRLTVL.

The CDR3 here is CASSATGAGNTIYF. In DNA form, the CDR3 reads TGTGCCAGCAGTGCGACAGGTGCTGGAAACACCATATATTTT. This chain connects TRBV2 to TRBJ1-3; D is possibly TRBD1 (6 bases). This CDR3 is built from 14 residues. Trimming cost V 4 bases and J 2 bases, with 9 bases left between them. Germline values: CDR1 SNHLY, CDR2 FYNNEI.

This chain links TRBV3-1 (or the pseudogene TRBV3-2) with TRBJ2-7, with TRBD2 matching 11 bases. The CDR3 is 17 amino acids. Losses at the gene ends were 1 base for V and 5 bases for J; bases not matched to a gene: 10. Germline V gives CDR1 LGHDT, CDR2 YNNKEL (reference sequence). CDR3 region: CASSQGFSGGARNEQYF. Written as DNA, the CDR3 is TGTGCCAGCAGCCAAGGGTTTAGCGGGGGGGCGCGGAACGAGCAGTACTTC.

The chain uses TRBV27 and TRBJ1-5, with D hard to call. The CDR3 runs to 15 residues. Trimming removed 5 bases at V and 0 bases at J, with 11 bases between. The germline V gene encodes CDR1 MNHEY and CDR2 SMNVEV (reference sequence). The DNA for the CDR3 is TGTGCCAGCAGTGCGTCACGTGTTAGCAATCAGCCCCAGCATTTT. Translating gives CASSASRVSNQPQHF.

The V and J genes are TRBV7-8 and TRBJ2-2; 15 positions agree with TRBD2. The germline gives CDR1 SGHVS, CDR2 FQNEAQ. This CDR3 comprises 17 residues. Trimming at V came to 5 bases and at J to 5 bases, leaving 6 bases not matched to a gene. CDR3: CASSTGLAGGWTGELFF. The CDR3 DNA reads TGTGCCAGCAGCACCGGACTAGCGGGGGGGTGGACCGGGGAGCTGTTTTTT.

The CDR3 region has the DNA TGTGCCAGCAGCCTCTTTAGCGGGGAGCTGTTTTTT. This encodes CASSLFSGELFF. This chain joins TRBV5-6 and TRBJ2-2, with no clear D. This CDR3 spans 12 amino acids. Per the germline V gene, CDR1 is SGHDT and CDR2 is YYEEEE. Between the trimmed V and J ends, which lost 4 bases and 7 bases, there was a span of 8 bases.

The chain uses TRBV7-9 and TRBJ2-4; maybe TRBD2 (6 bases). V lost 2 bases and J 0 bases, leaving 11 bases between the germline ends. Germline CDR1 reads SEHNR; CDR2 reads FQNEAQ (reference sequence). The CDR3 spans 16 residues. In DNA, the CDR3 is TGTGCCAGCAGCTTATTGGGGGGTACAGCCAAAAACATTCAGTACTTC. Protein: CASSLLGGTAKNIQYF.

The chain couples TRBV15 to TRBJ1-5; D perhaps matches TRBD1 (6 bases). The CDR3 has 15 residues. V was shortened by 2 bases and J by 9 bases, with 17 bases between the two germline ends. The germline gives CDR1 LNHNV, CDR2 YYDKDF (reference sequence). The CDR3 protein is CATSRSNRERSPQHF. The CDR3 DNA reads TGTGCCACCAGCAGAAGCAACAGGGAACGATCGCCCCAGCATTTT.

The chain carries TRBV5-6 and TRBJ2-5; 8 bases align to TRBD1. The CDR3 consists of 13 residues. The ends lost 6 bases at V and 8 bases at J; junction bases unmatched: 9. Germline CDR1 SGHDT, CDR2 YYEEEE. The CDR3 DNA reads TGTGCCAGCACCTCCCAGGGGGCGGATACCCAGTACTTC. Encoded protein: CASTSQGADTQYF.

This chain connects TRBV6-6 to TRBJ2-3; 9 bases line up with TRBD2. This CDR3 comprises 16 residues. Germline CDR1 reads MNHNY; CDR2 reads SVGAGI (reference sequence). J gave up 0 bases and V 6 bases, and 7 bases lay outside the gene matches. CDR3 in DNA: TGTGCCAGCAGGCGCCGGCTAGCGGGGAGCACAGATACGCAGTATTTT. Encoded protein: CASRRRLAGSTDTQYF.

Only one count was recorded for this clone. CDR3 region: CASSQRDRNTIYF. Here the CDR3 DNA reads TGTGCCAGCAGCCAAAGGGACAGGAACACCATATATTTT. The genes are TRBV3-1 (or the pseudogene TRBV3-2) and TRBJ1-3, with 8 bases fitting TRBD1. Per germline, CDR1 LGHDT and CDR2 YNNKEL (reference sequence). V lost 2 bases, J lost 7 bases, and 1 base stayed unmatched. This CDR3 comprises 13 residues.

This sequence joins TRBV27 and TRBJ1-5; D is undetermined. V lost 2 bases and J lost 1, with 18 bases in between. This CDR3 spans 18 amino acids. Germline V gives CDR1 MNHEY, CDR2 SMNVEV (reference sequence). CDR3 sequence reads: CASSLESPPGGSNQPQHF. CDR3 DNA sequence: TGTGCCAGCAGTTTAGAGAGCCCCCCAGGAGGCAGCAATCAGCCCCAGCATTTT.

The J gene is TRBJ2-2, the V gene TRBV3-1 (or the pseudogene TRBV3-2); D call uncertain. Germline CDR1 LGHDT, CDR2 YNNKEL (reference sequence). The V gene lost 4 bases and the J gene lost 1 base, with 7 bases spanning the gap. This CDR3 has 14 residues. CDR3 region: CASSPHGNTGELFF. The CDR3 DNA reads TGTGCCAGCAGCCCCCACGGGAACACCGGGGAGCTGTTTTTT.

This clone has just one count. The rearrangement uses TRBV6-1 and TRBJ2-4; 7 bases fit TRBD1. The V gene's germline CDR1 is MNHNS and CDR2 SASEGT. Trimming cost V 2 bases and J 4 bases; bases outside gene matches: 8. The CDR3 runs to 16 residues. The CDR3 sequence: CASSEKWTGPKNIQYF. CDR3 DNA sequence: TGTGCCAGCAGTGAAAAGTGGACAGGACCAAAAAACATTCAGTACTTC.